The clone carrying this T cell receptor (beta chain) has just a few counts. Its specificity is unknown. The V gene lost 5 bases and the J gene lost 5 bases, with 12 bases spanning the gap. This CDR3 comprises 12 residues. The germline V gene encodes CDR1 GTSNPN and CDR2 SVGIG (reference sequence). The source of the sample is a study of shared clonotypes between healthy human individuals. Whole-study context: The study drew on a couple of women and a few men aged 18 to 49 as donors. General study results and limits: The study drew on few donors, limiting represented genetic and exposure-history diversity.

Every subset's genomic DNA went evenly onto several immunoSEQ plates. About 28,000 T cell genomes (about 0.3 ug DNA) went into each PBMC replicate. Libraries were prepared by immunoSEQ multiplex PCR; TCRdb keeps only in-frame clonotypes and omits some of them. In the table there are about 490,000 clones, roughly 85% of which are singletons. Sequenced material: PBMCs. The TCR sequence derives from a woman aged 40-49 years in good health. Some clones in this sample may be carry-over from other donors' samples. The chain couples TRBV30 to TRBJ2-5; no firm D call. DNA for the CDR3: TGTGCCTGGGGTCTAGGGCTGGAGACCCAGTACTTC. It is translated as CAWGLGLETQYF.